The 20 T cell receptor beta chains below were found in one sample sequenced in a study of post-analysis software for immune sequencing data. General study points: When patients were compared with controls, a handful of TRBV segments were more frequent, TRBV5-6, TRBV5-1 and TRBV20-1 among them.

Their recognized antigens are unknown. Prepared TCR beta cDNA libraries contained unique molecular identifiers. Each CDR3 protein is one row after TCRdb ran MiXCR on the PCR reads. This table holds roughly 620,000 distinct CDR3 sequences, roughly 45% found once. Sequencing was carried out using blood. The receptors come from a girl aged 5-17 years with multiple sclerosis.

The gene calls are TRBV5-1 and TRBJ2-4; weak D call: TRBD2 (6 bases). The V end lost 0 bases, the J end lost 5 bases, and 9 bases lay between the germline ends. Germline V gene lookup returns CDR1 SGHRS and CDR2 YFSETQ. This CDR3 has 14 amino acids. In DNA, the CDR3 is TGCGCCAGCAGCTTGGCCGGGACTCAAAACATTCAGTACTTC. It is translated as CASSLAGTQNIQYF. Filled out from reference TRBV5-1 and TRBJ2-4, the complete variable domain reads KAGVTQTPRYLIKTRGQQVTLSCSPISGHRSVSWYQQTPGQGLQFLFEYFSETQRNKGNFPGRFSGRQFSNSRSEMNVSTLELGDSALYLCASSLAGTQNIQYFGAGTRLSVL.

This clonotype was seen more than once but under ten times. The chain joins TRBV27 to TRBJ2-1; weak D call: TRBD1 (6 bases). The CDR3 extends over 16 amino acids. The V gene's germline CDR1 is MNHEY and CDR2 SMNVEV (reference sequence). V lost 5 bases and J lost 2, with 16 bases in between. The CDR3: CASSPPDRKTYNEQFF. CDR3 coding DNA: TGTGCCAGCAGTCCCCCAGACAGGAAAACCTACAATGAGCAGTTCTTC.

Remarks on this clonotype: Mismatch with germline at one junction end may stem from a read error. The V and J genes are TRBV5-1 and TRBJ2-5; perhaps TRBD1 as D (6 bases). The J call may be wrong; the DNA end is better matched by TRBJ2-7. The CDR3 runs to 18 residues. CDR1 SGHRS and CDR2 YFSETQ come from the germline V gene. The CDR3 loop reads CASSFAGSGARPGYEQYF. The CDR3 nucleotides are TGCGCTAGCAGCTTCGCAGGGTCAGGGGCCAGACCGGGCTACGAGCAGTACTTC.

The V call is TRBV20-1, the J call TRBJ2-5; D possibly corresponds to TRBD1 (6 bases). The J call is uncertain, as TRBJ2-7 better fits the DNA end. CDR1 is DFQATT and CDR2 is SNEGSKA in the germline V gene (reference sequence). The CDR3 is 12 residues long. DNA of the CDR3: TGCAGTGCTCGACGACAGGCCTACGAGCAGTACTTC. Translating gives CSARRQAYEQYF.

The genes are TRBV20-1 and TRBJ1-4; no clear D gene. The CDR3 sequence is 14 residues long. Germline values: CDR1 DFQATT, CDR2 SNEGSKA (reference sequence). V was shortened by 5 bases and J by 3 bases, with 13 bases between the two germline ends. CDR3 sequence (DNA): TGCAGTGCTCCTGCTTCGGGCTCTAATGAAAAACTGTTTTTT. Translating gives CSAPASGSNEKLFF.

This clonotype was recorded a few times. The rearrangement uses TRBV12-3 or TRBV12-4 and TRBJ2-5, with D possibly being TRBD1 (5 bases). The V and J ends lost 5 bases and 3 bases respectively, with 16 bases between them. CDR3 length: 15 residues. Here the CDR3 DNA reads TGTGCCAGCAGTGACCAGGACACAGGCAAAGAGACCCAGTACTTC. Its protein is CASSDQDTGKETQYF.

This clonotype was counted a few times. The chain combines TRBV18 with TRBJ2-1; D is ambiguous. V was cut by 0 bases and J by 4 bases, with 4 bases left in between. The germline CDR1 and CDR2 sequences are KGHSH and LQKENI. The CDR3 is made up of 13 amino acids. CDR3 sequence reads: CASSPPGYNEQFF. CDR3 in DNA: TGTGCCAGCTCACCACCGGGGTACAATGAGCAGTTCTTC.

This clonotype was seen only a few times. The chain employs TRBV7-9 and TRBJ2-7; the D gene is possibly TRBD2 (5 bases). TRBJ2-5 matches the DNA end more closely, so the J call is doubtful. Germline-derived CDR1 and CDR2 are SEHNR and FQNEAQ (reference sequence). The CDR3 consists of 14 residues. CDR3 protein: CASSSGGRQETQYF. As DNA, the CDR3 is TGTGCCAGCAGCTCGGGCGGGCGACAAGAGACCCAGTACTTC.

The chain uses TRBV7-2 and TRBJ2-5; TRBD1 might be the D (6 bases). The CDR3 is 14 residues long. The germline V gene encodes CDR1 SGHTA and CDR2 FQGNSA. V was shortened by 5 bases and J by 4 bases, with 14 bases between the two germline ends. This CDR3 is CASSPGEPPETQYF. Written as DNA, the CDR3 is TGTGCCAGCAGCCCAGGGGAGCCACCAGAGACCCAGTACTTC.

The V call is TRBV6-1, the J call TRBJ2-7; the match to TRBD1 covers 8 bases. The junction had 10 bases not matched to a gene; V was cut back by 6 bases and J by 3 bases. Germline-derived CDR1 and CDR2 are MNHNS and SASEGT. The CDR3 covers 15 residues. The CDR3 nucleotides are TGTGCCAGCAGCTTCCAAGCCGGGACAGGCTACGAGCAGTACTTC. Translation gives CASSFQAGTGYEQYF.

The V and J genes are TRBV5-1 and TRBJ1-5; the D is unclear. The CDR3 is made up of 14 amino acids. Germline CDR1 reads SGHRS; CDR2 reads YFSETQ. V was pared by 2 bases and J by 6 bases, with 12 bases between. CDR3 coding DNA: TGCGCCAGCAGCTTAGGGCCGTCAGGTCAGCCCCAGCATTTT. It translates to CASSLGPSGQPQHF.

The table lists this clonotype with many counts. This chain connects TRBV7-2 to TRBJ2-7; D could derive from TRBD1 or TRBD2 (5 bases each). V lost 4 bases and J 7 bases, leaving 20 bases between the germline ends. Germline CDR1 is SGHTA and CDR2 is FQGNSA. The CDR3 consists of 15 residues. The CDR3 loop reads CASSSTGTQTGEQYF. CDR3 sequence (DNA): TGTGCCAGCAGCTCAACCGGGACCCAGACGGGAGAGCAGTACTTC. Looking up the rest from reference TRBV7-2 and TRBJ2-7 gives the full variable domain: GAGVSQSPSNKVTEKGKDVELRCDPISGHTALYWYRQSLGQGLEFLIYFQGNSAPDKSGLPSDRFSAERTGGSVSTLTIQRTQQEDSAVYLCASSSTGTQTGEQYFGPGTRLTVT.

In this sample, this clonotype turned up a few times. This rearrangement joins TRBV20-1 to TRBJ1-1, with D unresolved. The CDR3 is 12 amino acids. CDR1 and CDR2 from the germline V gene are DFQATT and SNEGSKA (reference sequence). With 7 bases removed from V and 0 bases from J, the gap between germline ends came to 9 bases. The CDR3, as DNA: TGCAGTGTACGGGAGATGAACACTGAAGCTTTCTTT. Residues: CSVREMNTEAFF.

The chain uses TRBV5-1 and TRBJ2-5, with D perhaps matching TRBD2 (5 bases). Deletions cut 5 bases from V and 1 base from J, with 15 bases between. CDR3 length equals 15 residues. Germline CDR1 SGHRS, CDR2 YFSETQ. The CDR3 sequence: CASSTGSGLQETQYF. In nucleotides, the CDR3 is TGCGCCAGCAGTACCGGGTCAGGACTCCAAGAGACCCAGTACTTC.

Note on this clonotype: A junction end diverges from the germline sequence, so it may reflect a read error. The rearrangement joins TRBV5-1 to TRBJ2-5; possibly TRBD2 for D (6 bases). CDR3 size: 13 residues. The germline gives CDR1 SGHRS, CDR2 YFSETQ. CDR3 protein: CASSWAEGETQYF. In DNA, the CDR3 is TGTGCCAGCAGTTGGGCGGAGGGAGAGACCCAGTACTTC.

This CDR3 reads CASSLERTHRDFYEQYF. The CDR3 DNA follows: TGTGCCAGCAGCTTAGAGCGTACCCACAGGGATTTCTACGAGCAGTACTTC. The J gene is TRBJ2-7, the V gene TRBV7-2, with D possibly TRBD1 on 6 matching bases. CDR1 is SGHTA and CDR2 is FQGNSA in the germline V gene. The germline V and J ends were trimmed by 1 base and 3 bases, with 19 bases remaining between them. The CDR3 spans 17 residues.

This chain uses TRBV29-1 with TRBJ1-2; D unresolved. The CDR3 totals 11 residues. The germline V gene has CDR1 SQVTM and CDR2 ANQGSEA. V lost 4 bases and J lost 7, with 10 bases in between. For the CDR3, the DNA is TGCAGCGTTGTGGCGGTTGGTGGCTACACCTTC. Residues: CSVVAVGGYTF.

Here the CDR3 DNA reads TGTGCCAGCAGCCACTTCGTGAGCGGCGAGCAGTTCTTC. Translation gives CASSHFVSGEQFF. V usage is TRBV3-1 and J usage is TRBJ2-1, with D perhaps matching TRBD2 (5 bases). V gave up 3 bases and J gave up 10 bases, with 13 bases separating them. There are 13 residues in the CDR3. Germline lookup yields CDR1 LGHDT and CDR2 YNNKEL (reference sequence).

The J gene is TRBJ1-1, the V gene TRBV29-1, with D hard to call. Deletions cut 4 bases from V and 0 bases from J, with 9 bases between. Germline V gene lookup returns CDR1 SQVTM and CDR2 ANQGSEA. This CDR3 has 13 residues. The CDR3 is CSVVRPLNTEAFF. The CDR3 DNA follows: TGCAGCGTTGTTCGACCGTTGAACACTGAAGCTTTCTTT.

The table lists this clonotype with a few counts. The rearrangement links TRBV29-1 to TRBJ2-7, with TRBD1 matching 7 bases. The CDR3 totals 12 residues. Germline loops: CDR1 SQVTM, CDR2 ANQGSEA. CDR3 sequence reads: CSSGDSSYEQYF. DNA of the CDR3: TGCAGTAGTGGGGACAGCTCCTACGAGCAGTACTTC.